Listed here are 12 T cell receptor beta chains from one sample, sequenced in a study of graft-versus-host responses after intestinal transplantation. Clones were read by immunoSEQ multiplex PCR, and TCRdb kept only the in-frame ones, dropping some. Of around 90,000 clones listed, about 93% were seen once; the top ten hold 0.45% to 0.6%. Their cognate antigens are unknown. The sample consisted of unstimulated CD8+ T cells sorted from spleen or lymph node cells, taken before intestinal transplant. Source of these receptors: a human donor who received an intestinal transplant.

The gene calls are TRBV19 and TRBJ2-5; no clear D gene. The J call may be wrong; the DNA end is better matched by TRBJ2-7. CDR3 length: 13 residues. Germline CDR1 is LNHDA and CDR2 is SQIVND (reference sequence). The CDR3 nucleotides are TGTGCCAGTAGTACGCGGAATGCCTACGAGCAGTACTTC. It specifies CASSTRNAYEQYF.

The gene calls are TRBV4-1 and TRBJ1-5, with unresolved D. The CDR3 is 14 residues long. V was shortened by 1 base and J by 6 bases, with 10 bases between the two germline ends. Per the germline V gene, CDR1 is MGHRA and CDR2 is YSYEKL. CDR3 protein: CASSQVGAGQPQHF. Here the CDR3 DNA reads TGCGCCAGCAGCCAAGTAGGCGCGGGTCAGCCCCAGCATTTT.

V usage is TRBV27 and J usage is TRBJ2-2; D possibly corresponds to TRBD2 (5 bases). The CDR3 is 15 amino acids. Germline CDR1 MNHEY, CDR2 SMNVEV (reference sequence). V shed 6 bases and J shed 6 bases, with 17 bases lying between them. This CDR3 is CASSHASPLAGELFF. DNA of the CDR3: TGTGCCAGCAGCCACGCTAGCCCTTTGGCCGGGGAGCTGTTTTTT.

This chain joins TRBV7-2 and TRBJ2-7, with D uncertain. Germline CDR1 and CDR2: SGHTA and FQGNSA. This CDR3 is built from 14 residues. The V end lost 2 bases, the J end lost 0 bases, and 8 bases lay between the germline ends. The CDR3 DNA is TGTGCCAGCAGCTTATTGGCAGTCTCCTACGAGCAGTACTTC. This sequence encodes CASSLLAVSYEQYF.

The rearrangement links TRBV4-3 to TRBJ2-1, with 8 positions matching TRBD2. This CDR3 is built from 15 residues. V was clipped by 0 bases and J by 5 bases; unmatched bases: 3. The germline CDR1 and CDR2 sequences are LGHNA and YSLEER. The CDR3: CASSQDSGVDNEQFF. The CDR3 nucleotides are TGCGCCAGCAGCCAAGATAGCGGGGTTGACAATGAGCAGTTCTTC.

This chain joins TRBV2 and TRBJ2-3, with 8 bases matching TRBD2. From germline, CDR1 is SNHLY and CDR2 FYNNEI. CDR3 length equals 13 residues. V lost 10 bases, J lost 4 bases, and 7 bases stayed unmatched. CDR3 amino acids: CAIAGGVADTQYF. In DNA, the CDR3 is TGTGCCATCGCGGGGGGCGTAGCAGATACGCAGTATTTT.

This rearrangement joins TRBV6-1 to TRBJ2-5, with TRBD2 as a possible D gene (5 bases). The germline V and J ends were trimmed by 7 bases and 5 bases, with 11 bases remaining between them. Germline values: CDR1 MNHNS, CDR2 SASEGT. The CDR3 has 12 amino acids. The CDR3 nucleotides read TGTGCCAGCAAGGACTTAGGGGAGACCCAGTACTTC. Translation: CASKDLGETQYF.

This clone was detected only once. The genes are TRBV5-4 and TRBJ1-2; 10 nucleotides agree with TRBD1. CDR1 and CDR2 (germline): SGHNT, YYREEE (reference sequence). The CDR3 totals 14 residues. The J segment lost 7 bases and the V segment lost 3 bases, leaving 6 bases of the junction unmatched. The CDR3 DNA reads as TGTGCCAGCAGCTGGAGGGGACAGGGGACTGGCTACACCTTC. Its translation is CASSWRGQGTGYTF.

CDR3 DNA: TGTGCCAGCAGCCCAGACAGGTCTGGGGCCAACGTCCTGACTTTC. Protein: CASSPDRSGANVLTF. The chain has TRBV7-2 and TRBJ2-6, with D tentatively TRBD1 (6 bases). From germline, CDR1 is SGHTA and CDR2 FQGNSA. The CDR3 consists of 15 residues. V gave up 5 bases and J gave up 1 base, with 9 bases separating them.

This clone was picked up one time. The CDR3 bases are TGTGCCAGCAGCCAATGGCGGGAGTTGTCCTACGAGCAGTACTTC. As protein: CASSQWRELSYEQYF. The chain is built from TRBV16 and TRBJ2-7; TRBD2 matches 7 bases. The CDR3 has 15 residues. V lost 1 base to trimming and J lost 1 base; unmatched junction nucleotides: 4. The germline CDR1 and CDR2 sequences are KGHSY and FQNENV.

This clone was counted a single time. Additional DNA sequences in this sample encode the identical CDR3. This chain links TRBV27 with TRBJ1-5; maybe TRBD1 (5 bases). V lost 3 bases to trimming and J lost 1 base, with 7 bases between them. Germline CDR1 and CDR2: MNHEY and SMNVEV (reference sequence). This CDR3 has 14 residues. The CDR3 sequence is CASSLGGSNQPQHF. CDR3 nucleotides: TGTGCCAGCAGTTTGGGGGGGAGCAATCAGCCCCAGCATTTT.

This clone was picked up one time. The rearrangement uses TRBV4-1 and TRBJ2-7; D call uncertain. The CDR3 is 13 amino acids. V lost 1 base and J 3 bases, leaving 7 bases between the germline ends. Germline V lookup: CDR1 MGHRA, CDR2 YSYEKL. The CDR3 sequence is CASSQGIGYEQYF. CDR3 bases: TGCGCCAGCAGCCAAGGAATCGGCTACGAGCAGTACTTC.